This entry describes one T cell receptor beta chain. Its specific antigen is unknown. HCMV-specific IgG was detected in serum with a commercial ELISA kit to determine HCMV serostatus. Peripheral blood mononuclear cells were isolated from blood by Ficoll density gradient centrifugation. The data belong to a study of T cells expressing NK-cell markers (dated by TCRdb to between 2020 and 2021). For context, the study as a whole: Three sorted T-cell subsets (CD3+CD56+NKG2C+, CD3+CD56+NKG2C- and CD3+CD56-NKG2C+) from several donors had their TCR beta-chain repertoires profiled. All eight donors whose samples were sequenced were randomly selected healthy volunteers, three of them men and five women. Seven of the eight sequenced donors were HCMV-seropositive and one was HCMV-seronegative. The libraries were sequenced on Illumina HiSeq 2000/2500, MiSeq or NextSeq, producing 2 x 150 bp reads. On the study overall, not on this receptor specifically: Those dominant clonotypes were again the most abundant among CD3+CD56-NKG2C+ cells in a few donors, at about 25-60.1%. Whether the expanded NKG2C-expressing T cell clones were specific for HCMV antigens remained unclear. For 6 or 7 donors, the dominant CD3+CD56+NKG2C+ clonotypes were among the top 10 CD8+ clonotypes and accounted for about 1.0-8% of CD8+ T cells.

This sample was sequenced with an Illumina HiSeq 2000. TCR beta cDNA libraries were prepared using 5'RACE template switching, which introduced a universal primer site and unique molecular identifiers. Synthesis of cDNA was primed from the TCR beta constant segment and was followed by two consecutive PCR amplification steps. On the study's bioinformatics: MIGEC handled demultiplexing of the reads and grouping by UMI, while MiTCR was used to assemble and quantify clonotypes. To remove erroneous sequences, TCR cDNA sequences were retained only when supported by two or more reads. Downstream repertoire analysis used the tcR package, and clonotypes were matched across fractions by CDR3 nucleotide sequence plus V segment. Antigen specificity was annotated against VDJdb with VDJmatch, allowing one amino acid substitution in CDR3. Following reprocessing of the reads by TCRdb, the data hold one row per CDR3 protein sequence and no DNA is available. V and J calls and clone size were set by TCRdb, not the authors. The record for this sample contains 300,000 to 500,000 distinct CDR3 sequences. Of the sample, about 10% is held by the ten largest clones.

This clonotype was obtained from a woman aged 50 to 60 in good health. Donor details come from another sample of the same person, matched by shared clones. The sample was blood T cells: a sorted CD56 or NKG2C T cell subset, CD4+ or CD8+ T cells, or bulk PBMC T cells (not recorded which).

The CDR3 region has the sequence CASSLVRGELYNEQFF. The chain was built from TRBV4-2 and TRBJ2-1; checking the TCRdb D call of TRBD1 is not possible without DNA. Reading from cysteine to phenylalanine, the CDR3 counts 16 amino acids. No DNA sequence is on record. The germline V gene yields LGHNA for CDR1 and YNFKEQ for CDR2.